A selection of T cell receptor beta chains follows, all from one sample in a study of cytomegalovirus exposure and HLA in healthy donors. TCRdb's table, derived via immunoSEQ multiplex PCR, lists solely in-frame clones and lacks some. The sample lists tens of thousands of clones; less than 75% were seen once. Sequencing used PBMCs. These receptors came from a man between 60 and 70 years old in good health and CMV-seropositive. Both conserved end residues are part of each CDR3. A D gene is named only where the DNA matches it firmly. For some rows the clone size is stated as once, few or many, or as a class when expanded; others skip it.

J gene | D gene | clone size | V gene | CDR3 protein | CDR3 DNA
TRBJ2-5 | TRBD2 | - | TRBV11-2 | CASSPPLAGGSETQYF | TGTGCCAGCAGCCCACCCCTAGCGGGAGGTTCAGAGACCCAGTACTTC
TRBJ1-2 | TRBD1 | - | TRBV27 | CASKGQGLDYTF | TGTGCCAGCAAGGGACAGGGGCTGGACTACACCTTC
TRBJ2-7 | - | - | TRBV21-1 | CARKAGTYEQYF | TGTGCCAGGAAAGCGGGAACCTACGAGCAGTACTTC
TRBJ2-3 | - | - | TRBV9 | CASSVAADTQYF | TGTGCCAGCAGCGTAGCGGCAGATACGCAGTATTTT
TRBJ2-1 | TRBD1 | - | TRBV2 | CASSKQGDNEQFF | TGTGCCAGCAGCAAACAGGGGGACAATGAGCAGTTCTTC
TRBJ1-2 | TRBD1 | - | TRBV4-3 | CASSQETDRGYGYTF | TGCGCCAGCAGCCAAGAAACGGACAGGGGCTATGGCTACACCTTC
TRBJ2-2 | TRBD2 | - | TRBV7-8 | CASSHFIAGENTGELFF | TGTGCCAGCAGCCACTTCATAGCGGGAGAGAACACCGGGGAGCTGTTTTTT
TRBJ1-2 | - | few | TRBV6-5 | CASRRRGPYGYTF | TGTGCCAGCAGACGACGGGGTCCCTATGGCTACACCTTC
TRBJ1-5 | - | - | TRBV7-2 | CASSLAHYSNQPQHF | TGTGCCAGCAGCTTAGCCCACTATAGCAATCAGCCCCAGCATTTT
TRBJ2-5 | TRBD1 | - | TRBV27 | CASSLSRGLQETQYF | TGTGCCAGCAGTTTAAGCAGGGGGCTTCAAGAGACCCAGTACTTC
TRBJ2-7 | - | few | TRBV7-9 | CASSLDFDSYEQYF | TGTGCCAGCAGCTTAGACTTTGACTCCTACGAGCAGTACTTC
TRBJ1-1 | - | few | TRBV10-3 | CATGVGTEAFF | TGTGCCACAGGGGTTGGCACTGAAGCTTTCTTT
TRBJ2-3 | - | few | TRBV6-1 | CASSERWGGFSHTQYF | TGTGCCAGCAGTGAAAGGTGGGGGGGCTTTAGTCATACGCAGTATTTT
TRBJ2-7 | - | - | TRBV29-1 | CSVVPTTSYEQYF | TGCAGCGTTGTCCCGACAACCTCCTACGAGCAGTACTTC
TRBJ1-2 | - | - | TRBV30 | CAWDDSGRFGGYGYTF | TGTGCCTGGGATGACTCGGGTCGATTTGGTGGCTATGGCTACACCTTC